The 23 T cell receptor beta chains below come from one sample, sequenced in a study of technical replicates of blood from a few donors. Sequenced by immunoSEQ multiplex PCR; TCRdb stores in-frame clones only, minus some. The sample carries more than 65,000 clones, just under 95% recorded once. Sequencing was performed on T cells isolated from PBMCs. These receptors were obtained from a human donor in good health.

The chain uses TRBV6-5 and TRBJ2-7; 8 nucleotides agree with TRBD2. Trimming removed 0 bases from V and 3 bases from J; junction bases left unmatched: 4. Germline CDR1 and CDR2: MNHEY and SVGAGI. The CDR3 spans 15 residues. In DNA, the CDR3 is TGTGCCAGCAGTTACTCGATTAGCGGGATCTACGAGCAGTACTTC. It yields the protein CASSYSISGIYEQYF.

V usage is TRBV29-1 and J usage is TRBJ1-1; TRBD1 aligns across 12 bases. J gave up 8 bases and V 8 bases, and 9 bases lay outside the gene matches. CDR1 SQVTM and CDR2 ANQGSEA come from the germline V gene. This CDR3 region has 13 residues. The CDR3 nucleotides read TGCAGCCTCGGGACAGGGGGCTCAGAGGAAGCTTTCTTT. It specifies CSLGTGGSEEAFF.

V gene TRBV15 combines with J gene TRBJ1-3, with 7 bases lining up with TRBD1. Germline V gene sequence: CDR1 LNHNV, CDR2 YYDKDF (reference sequence). This CDR3 comprises 15 residues. The junction had 8 bases not matched to a gene; V was cut back by 5 bases and J by 4 bases. For the CDR3, the DNA is TGTGCCACCAGCGCCGACAGGGTTAAAGGAAACACCATATATTTT. Residues: CATSADRVKGNTIYF.

The V gene is TRBV30, the J gene TRBJ2-7; 8 nucleotides line up with TRBD1. This CDR3 region has 12 residues. Germline lookup yields CDR1 GTSNPN and CDR2 SVGIG (reference sequence). The CDR3 DNA sequence: TGTGCGGTGGACAGGGACCACTACGAGCAGTACTTC. This translates into CAVDRDHYEQYF.

The chain combines TRBV27 with TRBJ2-7, with D tentatively TRBD1 (6 bases). The V gene's germline CDR1 is MNHEY and CDR2 SMNVEV (reference sequence). With 2 bases removed from V and 2 bases from J, the gap between germline ends came to 10 bases. The CDR3 runs 14 residues. The CDR3 is CASSLKGETYEQYF. CDR3 in DNA: TGTGCCAGCAGTTTAAAGGGGGAGACCTACGAGCAGTACTTC.

The J gene is TRBJ2-5, the V gene TRBV5-1, with 8 bases that match TRBD1. The CDR3 covers 16 residues. V lost 4 bases and J lost 3; bases outside the gene matches: 11. The germline CDR1 and CDR2 sequences are SGHRS and YFSETQ. CDR3 loop: CASSLKQGVLEETQYF. CDR3 DNA sequence: TGCGCCAGCAGCCTGAAACAGGGGGTGTTGGAAGAGACCCAGTACTTC. Full variable domain (remainder filled in from reference TRBV5-1 and TRBJ2-5): KAGVTQTPRYLIKTRGQQVTLSCSPISGHRSVSWYQQTPGQGLQFLFEYFSETQRNKGNFPGRFSGRQFSNSRSEMNVSTLELGDSALYLCASSLKQGVLEETQYFGPGTRLLVL.

The J gene is TRBJ2-7, the V gene TRBV10-2; 11 nucleotides agree with TRBD2. The length of the CDR3 is 15 residues. The germline V gene has CDR1 WSHSY and CDR2 SAAADI. Trimming removed 4 bases from V and 7 bases from J; junction bases left unmatched: 9. CDR3 residues: CASSGLAGGVREQYF. The DNA of the CDR3 is TGCGCCAGCAGTGGGCTAGCGGGAGGAGTACGGGAGCAGTACTTC.

The chain carries TRBV15 and TRBJ2-2; 9 bases agree with TRBD2. From germline, CDR1 is LNHNV and CDR2 YYDKDF (reference sequence). The CDR3 is made up of 14 amino acids. The junction had 4 bases not matched to a gene; V was cut back by 4 bases and J by 7 bases. The CDR3 region has the DNA TGTGCCACCAGCACAGAGCGGGAGGTCGGGGAGCTGTTTTTT. Translation gives CATSTEREVGELFF.

The chain employs TRBV5-1 and TRBJ2-5, with D unresolved. The length of the CDR3 is 17 residues. Trimming shortened V by 4 bases and J by 0 bases, and 19 bases separated the two germline ends. The V gene's germline CDR1 is SGHRS and CDR2 YFSETQ. The CDR3 DNA follows: TGCGCCAGCAGCAAGAAAGAGCGCAACCAGTACCAAGAGACCCAGTACTTC. Encoded protein: CASSKKERNQYQETQYF.

This sequence joins TRBV6-5 and TRBJ2-2; D might be TRBD2 (5 bases). CDR1 and CDR2 (germline): MNHEY, SVGAGI. Trimming pared 6 bases from V and 7 bases from J, leaving 18 bases between. This CDR3 contains 15 residues. CDR3 sequence reads: CASRRRQEANGELFF. CDR3 nucleotides: TGTGCCAGCAGGCGACGTCAGGAGGCAAACGGGGAGCTGTTTTTT.

The chain has TRBV29-1 and TRBJ2-3, with a tentative D call TRBD1 (5 bases). V was trimmed by 6 bases and J by 1 base, leaving 11 bases between them. The CDR3 extends over 13 amino acids. The germline gives CDR1 SQVTM, CDR2 ANQGSEA. In DNA, the CDR3 is TGCAGCGTGGAACCGACAGGCACAGATACGCAGTATTTT. This translates into CSVEPTGTDTQYF.

This clone was observed a single time. The V call is TRBV18, the J call TRBJ2-7, with 7 bases identical to TRBD2. The germline V gene encodes CDR1 KGHSH and CDR2 LQKENI. Trimming at V came to 0 bases and at J to 1 base, leaving 3 bases not matched to a gene. The CDR3 sequence is 15 residues long. The CDR3, as DNA: TGTGCCAGCTCACCACCGGGACTACCATCCTACGAGCAGTACTTC. Translating it yields CASSPPGLPSYEQYF.

This clone was picked up one time. This chain connects TRBV30 to TRBJ2-7; D gene uncertain. V was trimmed by 5 bases and J by 5 bases, leaving 10 bases between them. Per the germline V gene, CDR1 is GTSNPN and CDR2 is SVGIG (reference sequence). The CDR3 has 11 amino acids. CDR3 DNA sequence: TGTGCCTGGCTGTCGGTCGACGAGCAGTACTTC. Its translation: CAWLSVDEQYF.

The chain has TRBV19 and TRBJ1-2, with 8 bases fitting TRBD1. Germline assignment: CDR1 LNHDA and CDR2 SQIVND (reference sequence). CDR3 length equals 13 residues. The V and J ends lost 6 bases and 6 bases, in that order; junction bases with no gene match: 6. The CDR3 reads CASSLIQGDGYTF. The CDR3 nucleotides read TGTGCCAGTAGCCTAATACAGGGGGATGGCTACACCTTC.

The rearrangement joins TRBV7-2 to TRBJ1-5; no clear D. V lost 3 bases and J 5 bases, leaving 11 bases between the germline ends. CDR3 length equals 14 residues. The V gene's germline CDR1 is SGHTA and CDR2 FQGNSA. CDR3 in amino acids: CASSLGGNYQPQHF. The CDR3 nucleotides are TGTGCCAGCAGCTTGGGAGGCAACTATCAGCCCCAGCATTTT.

This sequence joins TRBV30 and TRBJ2-7; D gene unclear. V was clipped by 6 bases and J by 7 bases, with 19 bases between them. Germline V gene data show CDR1 as GTSNPN and CDR2 as SVGIG (reference sequence). The CDR3 has 13 residues. The CDR3 coding sequence is TGTGCCTGCCGAGGAAATCGGGTACGGGAGCAGTACTTC. Translated: CACRGNRVREQYF.

CDR3 region: CASSVQGSYEQYF. In DNA, the CDR3 is TGTGCCAGTAGTGTCCAGGGTTCCTACGAGCAGTACTTC. This chain joins TRBV19 and TRBJ2-7, with a weak D call TRBD1 (5 bases). This CDR3 is built from 13 residues. Trimming took off 5 bases at V and 1 base at J, with 9 bases between the two ends. Germline CDR1 is LNHDA and CDR2 is SQIVND (reference sequence). The full variable domain, completed using reference TRBV19 and TRBJ2-7, is DGGITQSPKYLFRKEGQNVTLSCEQNLNHDAMYWYRQDPGQGLRLIYYSQIVNDFQKGDIAEGYSVSREKKESFPLTVTSAQKNPTAFYLCASSVQGSYEQYFGPGTRLTVT.

This clone occurred a few times. The V call is TRBV4-3, the J call TRBJ1-4, with unresolved D. CDR3 length equals 15 residues. V gave up 4 bases and J gave up 2 bases, with 11 bases separating them. Germline V lookup: CDR1 LGHNA, CDR2 YSLEER. CDR3 sequence reads: CASSPQYGTNEKLFF. The CDR3 DNA reads as TGCGCCAGCAGCCCCCAATACGGGACTAATGAAAAACTGTTTTTT.

J is TRBJ2-7 and V is TRBV27, with 11 bases identical to TRBD1. Germline V gives CDR1 MNHEY, CDR2 SMNVEV (reference sequence). CDR3 size: 16 residues. Losses at the gene ends were 5 bases for V and 3 bases for J; bases not matched to a gene: 9. The CDR3, as DNA: TGTGCCAGCAGTACCTCCGGGACAGGGGGGGTCTACGAGCAGTACTTC. It translates to CASSTSGTGGVYEQYF.

This clone has only one observation. The V gene is TRBV30, the J gene TRBJ2-6; TRBD2 is a possible D gene (6 bases). The V gene's germline CDR1 is GTSNPN and CDR2 SVGIG (reference sequence). Trimming cost V 0 bases and J 0 bases, with 24 bases left between them. The CDR3 runs 21 residues. The CDR3 is CAWSVPPGDGGLRSGANVLTF. CDR3 coding DNA: TGTGCCTGGAGTGTACCCCCGGGGGACGGTGGCCTTCGCTCTGGGGCCAACGTCCTGACTTTC.

J is TRBJ2-2 and V is TRBV9; the match to TRBD1 covers 11 bases. V lost 3 bases and J lost 8; bases outside the gene matches: 6. The germline CDR1 and CDR2 sequences are SGDLS and YYNGEE. The CDR3 has 15 residues. The CDR3 loop is CASSAPGQGDGELFF. In nucleotides, the CDR3 is TGTGCCAGCAGCGCCCCGGGACAGGGGGATGGGGAGCTGTTTTTT.

This clone was picked up a small number of times. This chain connects TRBV18 to TRBJ2-1, with D unresolved. Trimming removed 3 bases at V and 9 bases at J, with 6 bases between. CDR1 and CDR2 (germline): KGHSH, LQKENI. The CDR3 covers 11 residues. CDR3 in amino acids: CASSPATEQFF. As DNA, the CDR3 is TGTGCCAGCTCACCGGCAACTGAGCAGTTCTTC. Full variable domain (rest looked up from reference TRBV18 and TRBJ2-1): NAGVMQNPRHLVRRRGQEARLRCSPMKGHSHVYWYRQLPEEGLKFMVYLQKENIIDESGMPKERFSAEFPKEGPSILRIQQVVRGDSAAYFCASSPATEQFFGPGTRLTVL.

The chain employs TRBV9 and TRBJ1-1, with D possibly being TRBD1 (6 bases). V was clipped by 4 bases and J by 1 base, with 14 bases between them. Germline CDR1 SGDLS, CDR2 YYNGEE. CDR3 length: 15 residues. This chain's CDR3 is CASSPHPGQNTEAFF. The CDR3, as DNA: TGTGCCAGCAGCCCTCATCCGGGACAGAACACTGAAGCTTTCTTT.